This passage covers 7 T cell receptor beta chains from one sample sequenced in a study of blood T cell repertoires in COVID-19. Data came from immunoSEQ multiplex PCR; TCRdb stores just in-frame clones and leaves some out. This sample carries approximately 220,000 clones, 80% to 85% of them seen once, and the ten largest clones take 27%. Sequencing was carried out using peripheral blood. These receptors all come from a man aged 40-50 years with acute or convalescent COVID-19.

This clone appeared a few times. V usage is TRBV7-2 and J usage is TRBJ1-2; 7 positions match TRBD1. This CDR3 contains 15 residues. Germline CDR1 is SGHTA and CDR2 is FQGNSA. V lost 2 bases, J lost 3 bases, and 6 bases stayed unmatched. CDR3 DNA sequence: TGTGCCAGCAGCTTATATAGGGGGCTGGACTATGGCTACACCTTC. Translated, it gives CASSLYRGLDYGYTF.

CDR3 loop: CASSLESGGAGYGYTF. CDR3 nucleotides: TGTGCCAGCAGCTTAGAATCAGGGGGCGCAGGCTATGGCTACACCTTC. The V and J genes are TRBV7-2 and TRBJ1-2, with TRBD1 matching 8 bases. This CDR3 comprises 16 residues. Losses at the gene ends were 1 base for V and 4 bases for J; bases not matched to a gene: 8. Germline V gene lookup returns CDR1 SGHTA and CDR2 FQGNSA.

This clone was seen only a few times. CDR3 residues: CASSLTDSTYEQYF. DNA of the CDR3: TGTGCCAGCTCACTTACCGACAGTACCTACGAGCAGTACTTC. The rearrangement links TRBV18 to TRBJ2-7; a possible D gene is TRBD1 (5 bases). V lost 4 bases and J 2 bases, leaving 12 bases between the germline ends. The CDR3 totals 14 residues. Germline assignment: CDR1 KGHSH and CDR2 LQKENI.

This chain joins TRBV19 and TRBJ2-7; possibly TRBD1 for D (6 bases). Trimming took off 3 bases at V and 6 bases at J, with 18 bases between the two ends. Germline-derived CDR1 and CDR2 are LNHDA and SQIVND (reference sequence). This CDR3 is built from 15 residues. The chain's CDR3 is CASSIGQSKNLEQYF. Here the CDR3 DNA reads TGTGCCAGTAGTATCGGACAGTCGAAGAACCTCGAGCAGTACTTC.

The CDR3 nucleotides are TGTGCCAGCAGCTTAAACGCGGGAGGGCCCCTCAATGAGCAGTTCTTC. Translation: CASSLNAGGPLNEQFF. V is TRBV7-2 and J is TRBJ2-1; 9 bases are a match to TRBD2. Per germline, CDR1 SGHTA and CDR2 FQGNSA. With V trimmed by 2 bases and J by 6 bases, 8 bases remained unmatched. The CDR3 is 16 amino acids.

V usage is TRBV2 and J usage is TRBJ1-2, with TRBD1 identical over 10 bases. V shed 4 bases, J shed 4 bases, and the junction held 6 bases outside the gene matches. Germline values: CDR1 SNHLY, CDR2 FYNNEI. This CDR3 region has 15 residues. The CDR3 DNA sequence: TGTGCCAGCAGTGTTGGACAGGGGGGATTCTATGGCTACACCTTC. Residues: CASSVGQGGFYGYTF.

V and J are TRBV19 and TRBJ1-4; D is possibly TRBD1 (5 bases). V dropped 5 bases and J dropped 4 bases, with 11 bases sitting between them. The germline CDR1 and CDR2 sequences are LNHDA and SQIVND (reference sequence). The CDR3 is 14 amino acids. The chain's CDR3 is CASSPGHHNEKLFF. The CDR3 nucleotides read TGTGCCAGTAGTCCTGGACACCATAATGAAAAACTGTTTTTT.